This paragraph covers one T cell receptor (beta chain) sequence. Produced via immunoSEQ multiplex PCR; TCRdb's table is partial and in-frame only. Seen here are over 800,000 clones, around 93% observed once, and the top ten hold around 24%. CD45RO-negative, CCR7-selected cells formed the naive CD8 fraction, which excluded terminally differentiated effector memory CD45RA+ cells. All the donors were Caucasian adults who lived in Nashville, Tennessee. These data come from a study of shared clonotypes between healthy human individuals. Overall study context: Each donor's CD4 naive and CD4 memory cells filled three plates apiece, CD8 naive two, and CD8 memory one.

Germline values: CDR1 SGHDT, CDR2 YYEEEE. The V and J ends lost 5 bases and 0 bases, in that order; junction bases with no gene match: 8. The CDR3 consists of 17 residues. The V and J genes are TRBV5-6 and TRBJ2-1; 10 bases are shared with TRBD2. This TCR was sampled from a man between 25 and 39 years old in good health. The specimen sequenced was naive CD8+ T cells sorted from blood. The CDR3 bases are TGTGCCAGCAGTCAGGGACTAGCGATAAGCTCCTACAATGAGCAGTTCTTC. As protein: CASSQGLAISSYNEQFF. The entire variable domain, with the rest obtained from reference TRBV5-6 and TRBJ2-1, is as follows: DAGVTQSPTHLIKTRGQQVTLRCSPKSGHDTVSWYQQALGQGPQFIFQYYEEEERQRGNFPDRFSGHQFPNYSSELNVNALLLGDSALYLCASSQGLAISSYNEQFFGPGTRLTVL.